A selection of T cell receptor beta chains follows, all from one sample in a study of CD8 T cells in Susac syndrome. A single record per CDR3 protein comes from TCRdb applying MiXCR to the immunoSEQ multiplex PCR reads. The sample shows more than 150,000 distinct CDR3 sequences, 85% to 95% of them seen only once. Sequenced: CD4+ T cells from PBMCs. These receptors all stem from a human donor with Susac syndrome. CDR3s include the opening cysteine and the closing phenylalanine or tryptophan. The D gene is left open where the match is weak. Part of the rows lack a size; the others show once, few, many or a class for expanded clones.

>.|.|TRBJ1-5|TRBV6-2/TRBV6-3
CASSVLRGGNQPQHF
TGTGCCAGCAGTGTACTCAGGGGCGGCAATCAGCCCCAGCATTTT
>.|.|TRBJ2-7|TRBV3-1
CASSQDPGSSYEQYF
TGTGCCAGCAGCCAAGATCCAGGTTCCTCCTACGAGCAGTACTTC
>.|.|TRBJ2-2|TRBV20-1
CSARAVTGELFF
TGCAGTGCTAGGGCGGTCACCGGGGAGCTGTTTTTT
>.|.|TRBJ2-7|TRBV2
CASTEYGEQYF
TGTGCCAGCACCGAATATGGCGAGCAGTACTTC
>.|.|TRBJ2-7|TRBV2
CATANAGEQYF
TGTGCCACCGCGAACGCGGGCGAGCAGTACTTC
>.|.|TRBJ2-5|TRBV21-1
CASDGGYQETQYF
TGTGCCAGCGACGGGGGATACCAAGAGACCCAGTACTTC
>.|.|TRBJ1-1|TRBV10-3
CAIKGHGQMNTEAFF
TGTGCCATCAAAGGGCACGGACAGATGAACACTGAAGCTTTCTTT
>TRBD2|.|TRBJ2-7|TRBV4-3
CASSPSSGAPYEQYF
TGCGCCAGCAGCCCTTCTAGCGGGGCCCCCTACGAGCAGTACTTC
>.|.|TRBJ2-7|TRBV5-6
CASTIGSSYEQYF
TGTGCCAGCACCATCGGTAGCTCCTACGAGCAGTACTTC
>.|.|TRBJ2-6|TRBV5-1
CASSLGVTGANVLTF
TGCGCCAGCAGCTTGGGCGTGACCGGGGCCAACGTCCTGACTTTC
>.|.|TRBJ2-3|TRBV20-1
CSAPQGTNTQYF
TGCAGTGCCCCCCAAGGGACAAATACGCAGTATTTT
>TRBD2|.|TRBJ2-1|TRBV29-1
CSVVLSGGFHNEQFF
TGCAGCGTCGTACTTAGCGGGGGGTTTCACAATGAGCAGTTCTTC
>.|.|TRBJ2-7|TRBV18
CASSPKQIYEQYF
TGTGCCAGCTCACCAAAACAGATCTACGAGCAGTACTTC
>.|.|TRBJ2-3|TRBV9
CASSVDEGTDTQYF
TGTGCCAGCAGCGTAGACGAGGGGACAGATACGCAGTATTTT
>TRBD1|.|TRBJ1-6|TRBV7-2
CASSNTRGQLNSPLHF
TGTGCCAGCAGTAACACTCGGGGACAGCTTAATTCACCCCTCCACTTT
>.|.|TRBJ2-4|TRBV12-3/TRBV12-4
CASSRQLLAKNIQYF
TGTGCCAGCAGTCGACAGCTACTAGCCAAAAACATTCAGTACTTC
>TRBD1|once|TRBJ1-5|TRBV15
CATSRGGQGDQPQHF
TGTGCCACCAGCAGAGGGGGACAGGGGGATCAGCCCCAGCATTTT
>TRBD2|.|TRBJ2-5|TRBV9
CASSVGPSGGWETQYF
TGTGCCAGCAGCGTAGGGCCTAGCGGGGGCTGGGAGACCCAGTACTTC
>.|.|TRBJ2-1|TRBV12-3/TRBV12-4
CASSPPGTSYNEQFF
TGTGCCAGCAGTCCCCCGGGAACCTCCTACAATGAGCAGTTCTTC
>.|.|TRBJ2-7|TRBV7-6
CASSWTVQDQQYF
TGTGCCAGCAGCTGGACAGTTCAAGATCAGCAGTACTTC
>TRBD2|.|TRBJ2-1|TRBV20-1
CSASPVGLGNEQFF
TGCAGTGCTTCCCCCGTCGGACTAGGAAATGAGCAGTTCTTC
>.|.|TRBJ2-2|TRBV5-4
CASSLGGVGTGELFF
TGTGCCAGCAGCTTGGGGGGCGTCGGGACCGGGGAGCTGTTTTTT
>TRBD1|.|TRBJ1-1|TRBV5-1
CASSGTGLNTEAFF
TGCGCCAGCAGCGGGACAGGGTTGAACACTGAAGCTTTCTTT
>.|.|TRBJ2-5|TRBV3-1
CASSRSGTQYF
TGTGCCAGCAGTCGTAGCGGGACCCAGTACTTC
>.|.|TRBJ2-4|TRBV9
CASSAGQSKNIQYF
TGTGCCAGCAGCGCCGGACAGAGCAAAAACATTCAGTACTTC
>TRBD1|.|TRBJ1-2|TRBV3-1
CASSQVWRQGRYTF
TGTGCCAGCAGCCAAGTTTGGAGACAGGGGCGCTACACCTTC
>.|.|TRBJ2-1|TRBV5-1
CASSLGRLAGGNEQFF
TGCGCCAGCAGCTTGGGCCGACTGGCCGGGGGAAATGAGCAGTTCTTC
>TRBD1|.|TRBJ1-1|TRBV20-1
CSARGPGQALGGAFF
TGCAGTGCTAGAGGCCCGGGACAGGCCCTAGGAGGGGCTTTCTTT
>TRBD1|.|TRBJ2-2|TRBV6-5
CASSYTGQPTTGELFF
TGTGCCAGCAGTTATACGGGACAGCCCACAACCGGGGAGCTGTTTTTT